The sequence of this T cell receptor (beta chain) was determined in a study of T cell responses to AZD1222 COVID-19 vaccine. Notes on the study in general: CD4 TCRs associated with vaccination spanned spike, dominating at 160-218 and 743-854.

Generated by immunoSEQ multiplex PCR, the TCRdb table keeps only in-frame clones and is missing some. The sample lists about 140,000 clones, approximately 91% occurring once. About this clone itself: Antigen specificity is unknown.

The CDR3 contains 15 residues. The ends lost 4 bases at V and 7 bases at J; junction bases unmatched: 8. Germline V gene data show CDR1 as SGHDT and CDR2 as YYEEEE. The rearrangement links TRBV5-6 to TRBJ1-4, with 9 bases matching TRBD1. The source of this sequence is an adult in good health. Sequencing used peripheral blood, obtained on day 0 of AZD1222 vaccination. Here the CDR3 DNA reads TGTGCCAGCAGCGACGGGACAGGGCGAATTGAAAAACTGTTTTTT. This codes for CASSDGTGRIEKLFF.